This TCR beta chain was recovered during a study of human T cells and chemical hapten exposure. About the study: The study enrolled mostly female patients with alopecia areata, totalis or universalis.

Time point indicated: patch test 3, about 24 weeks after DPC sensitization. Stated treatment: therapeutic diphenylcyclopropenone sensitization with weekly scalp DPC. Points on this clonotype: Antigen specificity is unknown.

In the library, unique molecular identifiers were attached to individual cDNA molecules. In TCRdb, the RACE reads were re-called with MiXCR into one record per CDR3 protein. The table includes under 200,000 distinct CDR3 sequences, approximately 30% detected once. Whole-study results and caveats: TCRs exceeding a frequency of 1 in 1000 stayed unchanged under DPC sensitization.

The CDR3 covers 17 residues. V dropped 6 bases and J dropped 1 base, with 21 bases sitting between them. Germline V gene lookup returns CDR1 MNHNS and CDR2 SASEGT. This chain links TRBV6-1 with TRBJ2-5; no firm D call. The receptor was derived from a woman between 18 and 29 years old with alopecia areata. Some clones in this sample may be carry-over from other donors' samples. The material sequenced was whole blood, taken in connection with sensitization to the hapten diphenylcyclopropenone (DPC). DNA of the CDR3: TGTGCCAGCAGCGATGATTTCCGGGCGTCTCGCCAAGAGACCCAGTACTTC. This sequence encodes CASSDDFRASRQETQYF.